This TCR beta chain is drawn from a study of cytomegalovirus exposure and HLA in healthy donors. The CDR3 loop spans 15 amino acids. Losses at the gene ends were 4 bases for V and 5 bases for J; bases not matched to a gene: 9. The germline CDR1 and CDR2 sequences are SNHLY and FYNNEI. In the case of this clone: What it binds is not known.

Despite likely unrecorded immune exposures, the donors were nominally healthy at the time of sampling. Study-wide results and caveats: Near-uniform donor sequencing depth was presumed by presence/absence analyses. Later analysis showed most CMV-associated TCR beta chains appearing HLA-restricted. Reportedly, diagnosis of cytomegalovirus status by the classifier showed high specificity and sensitivity.

Vbeta (60) and Jbeta (13) primers were used in the PCR. Sequenced by immunoSEQ multiplex PCR; TCRdb stores in-frame clones only, minus some. This sample carries 150,000 to 200,000 clones, roughly 73% of them seen once, and the ten largest clones take about 3.1%. The clonotype originates from a female donor in good health and CMV-seronegative. The chain couples TRBV2 to TRBJ2-7; TRBD1 aligns across 9 bases. The specimen sequenced was PBMCs. CDR3 coding DNA: TGTGCCAGCAGTGTCCTCGGACAGGGGAGGGACGAGCAGTACTTC. Its translation is CASSVLGQGRDEQYF.